This T cell receptor beta chain was identified during a study of T cells in Graves' hyperthyroidism and ophthalmopathy. The overall study: The initial diagnosis was the point when peripheral blood was collected, ahead of any treatment.

Notes on the study in general: Stable hyperthyroidism was told apart from ophthalmopathy by a model built on 13 V-J features. Expanded thyroid clonotypes (above 0.001) were mostly also found in blood.

The CDR3 consists of 14 residues. Germline V CDR1 and CDR2: SGHTA, FQGNSA. J gave up 5 bases and V 2 bases, and 5 bases lay outside the gene matches. Ten or more counts support this clonotype. Antigen unknown. Amplified regions were TCR beta CDR3 sequences from RNA transcripts. HTBI primers were used for first-round RT-PCR of the TCR CDR3. From the multiplex PCR reads, TCRdb called clonotypes with MiXCR, one entry per CDR3 protein. The repertoire includes approximately 300,000 distinct CDR3 sequences, over 15% of them detected once, and over 45% sits in the top ten. PBMCs were obtained from 10 ml fresh peripheral blood.

The chain combines TRBV7-2 with TRBJ2-5, with TRBD1 identical over 7 bases. This sequence originates from a woman in her sixties or seventies with Graves' ophthalmopathy. The sample taken for sequencing was blood. DNA of the CDR3: TGTGCCAGCAGCTTAACAGGGGAGTTTGAGACCCAGTACTTC. Translating it yields CASSLTGEFETQYF.